This is a list of T cell receptor beta chains from one sample in a study of regulatory T cells in long-lasting Graves disease. TCRdb re-analysed the multiplex PCR reads in MiXCR, keeping a single row per CDR3 protein. The sample comprises roughly 260,000 distinct CDR3 sequences, 15% to 20% of which are singletons, and less than 15% rests with the top ten. This same sample was also part of a study on T cells in Graves' hyperthyroidism and ophthalmopathy.

The sequencing here drew on peripheral blood mononuclear cells (PBMCs), taken at new diagnosis, from a patient treated with antithyroid drugs. The receptors come from a woman aged 25-40 years with Graves disease. Both conserved end residues are part of each CDR3. A D gene is named only where the DNA matches it firmly. Size tells how often a clone was seen (once, few, many) or the class of an expanded clone, and some rows leave it out.

V	D	J	size	DNA	CDR3
TRBV5-5	-	TRBJ1-5	many	TGTGCCAGCAGCTTGGAACACGTTAGCAATCAGCCCCAGCATTTT	CASSLEHVSNQPQHF
TRBV27	-	TRBJ1-5	few	TGTGCCAGCAGTCCATCTCCCGGGAGGATTAGCAATCAGCCCCAGCATTTT	CASSPSPGRISNQPQHF
TRBV9	TRBD1	TRBJ1-1	many	TGTGCCAGCAGCGTTAGACGGGACAGGGAGGGGCTTATGAACACTGAAGCTTTCTTT	CASSVRRDREGLMNTEAFF
TRBV20-1	-	TRBJ2-3	many	TGCAGTGCTAGGCTCGGGACAGATACGCAGTATTTT	CSARLGTDTQYF
TRBV11-2	-	TRBJ1-1	many	TGTGCCAGCAGCTTATTAGCAGGGTTGAACACTGAAGCTTTCTTT	CASSLLAGLNTEAFF
TRBV5-4	TRBD2	TRBJ2-3	-	TGTGCCAGCAGGGCTGCGGGGGGGCGAGGAGATACGCAGTATTTT	CASRAAGGRGDTQYF
TRBV5-1	TRBD2	TRBJ2-5	few	TGCGCCAGCAGCAGATGGGAGGGAGAGACCCAGTACTTC	CASSRWEGETQYF
TRBV20-1	-	TRBJ2-7	many	TGCAGTGCCCATTCGGTTCTTAGGGTGAGCGAGCAGTACTTC	CSAHSVLRVSEQYF
TRBV6-5	-	TRBJ1-6	many	TGTGCCAGCAGTTACAGGGAGAGTAGGTCACCCCTCCACTTT	CASSYRESRSPLHF
TRBV20-1	-	TRBJ1-2	many	TGCAGTGCCATCAGTGACAGATTTAACTATGGCTACACCTTC	CSAISDRFNYGYTF
TRBV19	-	TRBJ1-1	many	TGTGCCAGTAGTTGGGTCCTGAACACTGAAGCTTTCTTT	CASSWVLNTEAFF
TRBV12-3/TRBV12-4	TRBD2	TRBJ2-7	few	TGTGCCAGCACCTCTCGGTTGGGGGGGGGTGGAGCTTTCTACGAGCAGTACTTC	CASTSRLGGGGAFYEQYF
TRBV5-4	TRBD1	TRBJ2-7	-	TGTGCCAGCAGCTGGGGACAGGGGGATTCAGGCTCCTACGAGCAGTACTTC	CASSWGQGDSGSYEQYF
TRBV13	-	TRBJ1-1	many	TGTGCCAGCGTCCAGGGAGGGGCTGAAGCTTTCTTT	CASVQGGAEAFF
TRBV5-1	-	TRBJ2-4	few	TGCGCCAGCAGCTTGGCGGCCAAAACCATTCAGTACTTC	CASSLAAKTIQYF
TRBV3-1	-	TRBJ2-1	-	TGTGCCAGCAGCCCCTTGGGGGGGGGCCGGAATGAGCAGTTCTTC	CASSPLGGGRNEQFF
TRBV18	-	TRBJ2-5	many	TGTGCCAGCAGTCCTGAAGAGACCCAGTACTTC	CASSPEETQYF
TRBV4-1	TRBD2	TRBJ2-3	many	TGCGCCAGCAGCCTTTCTAGCGGGGGAGGAGATACGCAGTATTTT	CASSLSSGGGDTQYF
TRBV11-3	-	TRBJ1-1	many	TGTGCCAGCAGCAGTGGAAGGGGGGACACTGAAGCTTTCTTT	CASSSGRGDTEAFF
TRBV6-5	-	TRBJ1-1	many	TGTGCCAGCAGTTACTCGGGCAAGGGGGTGAACACTGAAGCTTTCTTT	CASSYSGKGVNTEAFF
TRBV7-8	TRBD1	TRBJ1-5	-	TGTGCCAGCAGCACCGGGACAGGGACGCAGCCCCAGCATTTT	CASSTGTGTQPQHF
TRBV18	-	TRBJ2-3	many	TGTGCCAGCCTCCGGGACTCCGGTTTGGATACGCAGTATTTT	CASLRDSGLDTQYF
TRBV3-1	-	TRBJ2-5	many	TGTGCCAGCAGCCTCCGACAGCTAGAGACCCAGTACTTC	CASSLRQLETQYF
TRBV3-1	-	TRBJ2-4	many	TGTGCCAGCAGCAGGGCGGGCAAAAACATTCAGTACTTC	CASSRAGKNIQYF
TRBV6-1	-	TRBJ1-4	many	TGTGCCAGCAGAAAACAGTATCCTAATGAAAAACTGTTTTTT	CASRKQYPNEKLFF
TRBV20-1	TRBD2	TRBJ2-3	many	TGCAGTGCTTCCCTGGGGGGGGAAGCCACAGATACGCAGTATTTT	CSASLGGEATDTQYF
TRBV3-1	-	TRBJ1-1	many	TGTGCCAGCAGCCAAGAATATAGGGACACTGAAGCTTTCTTT	CASSQEYRDTEAFF
TRBV5-1	-	TRBJ1-4	many	TGCGCCAGCAGCTTGGGGGGGGTTGGAGAAAAACTGTTTTTT	CASSLGGVGEKLFF
TRBV6-1	-	TRBJ1-1	many	TGTGCCAGCAGTGAAGTTGCGGACACTGAAGCTTTCTTT	CASSEVADTEAFF
TRBV5-4	-	TRBJ1-4	many	TGTGCCAGCAGCTCCCGGGACGGGCATGAAAAACTGTTTTTT	CASSSRDGHEKLFF
TRBV6-4	TRBD1	TRBJ1-5	-	TGTGCCAGCAGTTCAGGGACAGGGGCCGAGAATCAGCCCCAGCATTTT	CASSSGTGAENQPQHF
TRBV2	-	TRBJ1-1	many	TGTGCCAGCGGATTCCCTGGTGGGAACACTGAAGCTTTCTTT	CASGFPGGNTEAFF
TRBV19	-	TRBJ1-4	few	TGTGCCAGTTGCGGGAGGAGGAACGAAAAACTGTTTTTT	CASCGRRNEKLFF
TRBV5-6	TRBD1	TRBJ1-2	once	TGTGCCAGCGCGGCCCCAGACAGGGCTAACTATGGCTACACCTTC	CASAAPDRANYGYTF
TRBV7-2	-	TRBJ1-6	-	TGTGCCAGCAGCCCCCCAACCCGGGGGCGGTCACCCCTCCACTTT	CASSPPTRGRSPLHF
TRBV2	-	TRBJ2-3	many	TGTGCCAGCACGGGTCGGGGCCTTAGCACAGATACGCAGTATTTT	CASTGRGLSTDTQYF
TRBV2	TRBD2	TRBJ2-1	-	TGTGCCAGCAGGGGACTAGCTCAGGTCGATGAGCAGTTCTTC	CASRGLAQVDEQFF
TRBV15	-	TRBJ1-2	many	TGTGCCACCAGCAGACCCACAGGGAACTATGGCTACACCTTC	CATSRPTGNYGYTF
TRBV24-1	TRBD1	TRBJ2-2	many	TGTGCCACCAGTGATCCGGGACAGGCGAACACCGGGGAGCTGTTTTTT	CATSDPGQANTGELFF
TRBV12-3/TRBV12-4	-	TRBJ1-2	many	TGTGCCAGCAGTTTCCGGGTAGCTAACTATGGCTACACCTTC	CASSFRVANYGYTF
TRBV28	-	TRBJ2-3	many	TGTGCCAGCAGTCCGGGCAGGGAAACAGATACGCAGTATTTT	CASSPGRETDTQYF
TRBV10-3	-	TRBJ2-3	many	TGTGCCATCAGGGGACGGGAAGATACGCAGTATTTT	CAIRGREDTQYF
TRBV7-2	TRBD2	TRBJ2-3	once	TGTGCCAGCAGCTTTCTAGCGGGGGGAGAAGCAGATACGCAGTATTTT	CASSFLAGGEADTQYF
TRBV7-9	-	TRBJ1-2	-	TGTGCCAGCAGCGATGCCCCGACGCGGACCGATAACTATGGCTACACCTTC	CASSDAPTRTDNYGYTF
TRBV27	-	TRBJ2-7	-	TGTGCCAGCAGGGCCGCGGATAGGGGATTCTACGAGCAGTACTTC	CASRAADRGFYEQYF
TRBV20-1	TRBD2	TRBJ2-3	many	TGCAGTGCTAGGTCCATGCGGGGGGTCACAGATACGCAGTATTTT	CSARSMRGVTDTQYF
TRBV12-3/TRBV12-4	-	TRBJ2-1	many	TGTGCCAGCAGTTTAGGACCTCAGGGAGGCAATGAGCAGTTCTTC	CASSLGPQGGNEQFF
TRBV2	TRBD2	TRBJ2-5	many	TGTGCCAGCAGCGGGCCGGGACTAGCGGGGGGTAATCAAGAGACCCAGTACTTC	CASSGPGLAGGNQETQYF
TRBV7-6	TRBD1	TRBJ1-4	many	TGTGCCAGCAGCTTACTCGGGACAGGGGCAACTAATGAAAAACTGTTTTTT	CASSLLGTGATNEKLFF
TRBV9	-	TRBJ2-5	many	TGTGCCAGCAGCCGACCCCCCCAAGAGACCCAGTACTTC	CASSRPPQETQYF
TRBV12-3/TRBV12-4	-	TRBJ1-5	many	TGTGCCAGCAGTTCCAGGGGGCCCCAGCATTTT	CASSSRGPQHF
TRBV2	TRBD2	TRBJ2-3	many	TGTGCCAGCAGTGCGCTAGCGGGGGCCACAGATACGCAGTATTTT	CASSALAGATDTQYF
TRBV19	-	TRBJ1-1	many	TGTGCCAGTAGTATAGGTAGGGCGAGCGACACTGAAGCTTTCTTT	CASSIGRASDTEAFF